This TCR beta chain came from a study of blood T cells in healthy people across ages. A J-beta primer mix and a sample-barcoded 5' primer were used in a second PCR of roughly 7 to 12 cycles. TCRdb re-derived calls from the 5' RACE reads in MiXCR, one entry per CDR3 protein. The table has hundreds of thousands of distinct CDR3 sequences, about 43% seen once; the top ten hold 30%. This CDR3 contains 16 residues. Germline V CDR1 and CDR2: LGHNA, YSLEER. This clonotype has just one count. Sequencing was performed on blood. The chain is built from TRBV4-3 and TRBJ2-1, with 7 bases fitting TRBD1. The J call may not be correct, given that the DNA end is closer to TRBJ2-7. The TCR originated in an elderly man in good health. CDR3 protein: CASSQAQGTLYNEQYF. CDR3 DNA: TGCGCCAGCAGCCAAGCACAGGGGACCCTCTACAATGAGCAGTACTTC.